This record covers a single TCR beta chain. Antigen: not known. The data were obtained in a study of T cell responses to AZD1222 COVID-19 vaccine. Study results and limitations: Mostly white British, mostly female donors; authors suggested clonal diversity may be underestimated.

Germline-derived CDR1 and CDR2 are SGHVS and FQNEAQ. The CDR3 sequence is 18 residues long. Between the trimmed V and J ends, which lost 5 bases and 3 bases, there was a span of 23 bases. Libraries were prepared by immunoSEQ multiplex PCR; TCRdb keeps only in-frame clonotypes and omits some of them. The sample records 35,000 to 55,000 clones, 75% to 85% being singletons. Sequences were derived from peripheral blood, sampled on day 0 of AZD1222 vaccination. This TCR derives from an adult in good health. The chain links TRBV7-8 to TRBJ2-1, with a tentative D call TRBD1 (6 bases). The CDR3 protein is CASSGPGQVFRGYNEQFF. The CDR3 DNA reads TGTGCCAGCAGCGGACCGGGACAAGTCTTTCGGGGCTACAATGAGCAGTTCTTC. Full variable domain (outside the CDR3, taken from reference TRBV7-8 and TRBJ2-1): GAGVSQSPRYKVAKRGQDVALRCDPISGHVSLFWYQQALGQGPEFLTYFQNEAQLDKSGLPSDRFFAERPEGSVSTLKIQRTQQEDSAVYLCASSGPGQVFRGYNEQFFGPGTRLTVL.